One and the same sample provided the 16 T cell receptor beta chains below, sequenced in a study of T cell responses to AZD1222 COVID-19 vaccine. The table came from immunoSEQ multiplex PCR; TCRdb's copy has only in-frame clones and leaves some out. Found here are under 200,000 clones, roughly 92% of them singletons; the top ten hold around 3.6%. The material was peripheral blood, obtained 28 days after the second dose of the MenACWY control vaccine. The receptors shown here come from an adult who received the MenACWY meningococcal vaccine as a control.

The V and J genes are TRBV19 and TRBJ1-5; D is possibly TRBD1 (6 bases). V lost 1 base, J lost 3 bases, and 10 bases lay in between. The germline V gene has CDR1 LNHDA and CDR2 SQIVND (reference sequence). The CDR3 consists of 15 residues. CDR3 in amino acids: CASSIVTGPNQPQHF. The CDR3 DNA is TGTGCCAGTAGTATAGTAACAGGGCCCAATCAGCCCCAGCATTTT. The full variable domain, in which reference TRBV19 and TRBJ1-5 provide the parts outside the CDR3, is DGGITQSPKYLFRKEGQNVTLSCEQNLNHDAMYWYRQDPGQGLRLIYYSQIVNDFQKGDIAEGYSVSREKKESFPLTVTSAQKNPTAFYLCASSIVTGPNQPQHFGDGTRLSIL.

This chain links TRBV30 with TRBJ1-2; D is ambiguous. There are 15 residues in the CDR3. With 0 bases removed from V and 0 bases from J, the gap between germline ends came to 11 bases. The germline CDR1 and CDR2 sequences are GTSNPN and SVGIG (reference sequence). CDR3 protein: CAWSVGRAANYGYTF. Written as DNA, the CDR3 is TGTGCCTGGAGTGTCGGGAGGGCGGCTAACTATGGCTACACCTTC.

The V gene is TRBV4-2, the J gene TRBJ1-1, with D possibly TRBD1 on 6 matching bases. V dropped 0 bases and J dropped 4 bases, with 12 bases sitting between them. CDR3 length: 15 amino acids. In germline, CDR1 is LGHNA, CDR2 YNFKEQ. CDR3 in DNA: TGTGCCAGCAGCCAAGATGGGGGGCTTAGCACTGAAGCTTTCTTT. It codes for CASSQDGGLSTEAFF.

This chain joins TRBV9 and TRBJ2-3, with 9 bases fitting TRBD2. After removal of 0 bases from V and 3 bases from J, the junction contained 11 bases not matched to a gene. The germline CDR1 and CDR2 sequences are SGDLS and YYNGEE. The CDR3 runs 18 residues. CDR3 residues: CASSVVSGRTLGTDTQYF. The CDR3 nucleotides read TGTGCCAGCAGCGTAGTTAGCGGGAGAACCCTTGGGACAGATACGCAGTATTTT.

The chain couples TRBV5-1 to TRBJ1-4; 7 positions match TRBD1. Germline assignment: CDR1 SGHRS and CDR2 YFSETQ. The CDR3 loop spans 14 amino acids. Unmatched junction bases numbered 3, after V lost 0 bases and J lost 7 bases. The CDR3 loop is CASSLGQGSEKLFF. CDR3 DNA sequence: TGCGCCAGCAGCTTGGGACAGGGCTCTGAAAAACTGTTTTTT.

V usage is TRBV6-5 and J usage is TRBJ1-1; D gene ambiguous. Germline V CDR1 and CDR2: MNHEY, SVGAGI. CDR3 size: 13 residues. The V and J ends lost 5 bases and 0 bases respectively, with 7 bases between them. Here the CDR3 reads CASSRWMNTEAFF. CDR3 nucleotide sequence: TGTGCCAGCAGTAGGTGGATGAACACTGAAGCTTTCTTT.

The gene calls are TRBV6-5 and TRBJ1-4, with unresolved D. CDR3 size: 13 residues. Trimming left V 2 bases short and J 3 bases short, with 4 bases between. The germline V gene has CDR1 MNHEY and CDR2 SVGAGI. The CDR3 DNA reads TGTGCCAGCAGTTACGCCCCTAATGAAAAACTGTTTTTT. Translating it yields CASSYAPNEKLFF.

The chain employs TRBV30 and TRBJ2-3; D is uncertain. Trimming removed 0 bases from V and 0 bases from J, with 10 bases in between. The germline gives CDR1 GTSNPN, CDR2 SVGIG (reference sequence). The CDR3 sequence is 15 residues long. The DNA of the CDR3 is TGTGCCTGGAGTGTCCAGCTGACGAGCACAGATACGCAGTATTTT. This codes for CAWSVQLTSTDTQYF. Looking up the rest from reference TRBV30 and TRBJ2-3 gives the full variable domain: SQTIHQWPATLVQPVGSPLSLECTVEGTSNPNLYWYRQAAGRGLQLLFYSVGIGQISSEVPQNLSASRPQDRQFILSSKKLLLSDSGFYLCAWSVQLTSTDTQYFGPGTRLTVL.

The gene calls are TRBV12-3 or TRBV12-4 and TRBJ2-1; 8 positions agree with TRBD1. With 2 bases clipped from V and 15 bases from J, the junction kept 9 bases outside the gene matches. This CDR3 spans 13 amino acids. CDR3 in DNA: TGTGCCAGCAGTTTAAATCCGGGACAGGAGGTGTTCTTC. This encodes CASSLNPGQEVFF.

The genes are TRBV19 and TRBJ1-1, with 7 bases fitting TRBD1. J lost 0 bases, V lost 7 bases, and 11 bases had no gene match. The germline V gene encodes CDR1 LNHDA and CDR2 SQIVND (reference sequence). There are 16 residues in the CDR3. The CDR3 region has the DNA TGTGCCAGTAAAGAATTGGGACAGCGTATGAACACTGAAGCTTTCTTT. It is translated as CASKELGQRMNTEAFF.

This clone was observed a single time. The junction and the germline gene differ at one end; a read error may be behind it. This chain uses TRBV2 with TRBJ1-2, with D perhaps matching TRBD1 (5 bases). The CDR3 runs 13 residues. Germline values: CDR1 SNHLY, CDR2 FYNNEI. CDR3 coding DNA: TGTGCCAGCAGTGAACAGGCAGGGCCTAATCGATCCTTC. Amino acid sequence: CASSEQAGPNRSF.

The rearrangement joins TRBV4-1 to TRBJ1-4; 7 bases line up with TRBD1. Germline values: CDR1 MGHRA, CDR2 YSYEKL. V shed 4 bases and J 5 bases; nucleotides not matched to a gene: 10. CDR3 size: 16 residues. The CDR3 DNA reads as TGCGCCAGCAGCCGGAACTACAGGGGATCCAATGAAAAACTGTTTTTT. Translation: CASSRNYRGSNEKLFF.

CDR3 loop: CASSTPSTGYGYTF. The CDR3 nucleotides are TGCGCCAGCAGCACCCCCTCAACAGGTTATGGCTACACCTTC. The chain recombines TRBV5-1 with TRBJ1-2, with D perhaps matching TRBD1 (5 bases). The CDR3 sequence is 14 residues long. Germline CDR1 SGHRS, CDR2 YFSETQ. V lost 4 bases and J 5 bases, leaving 15 bases between the germline ends.

This clone was seen repeatedly, ten times or more. The chain joins TRBV30 to TRBJ1-2; 9 bases map to TRBD1. The CDR3 covers 15 residues. Germline CDR1 reads GTSNPN; CDR2 reads SVGIG (reference sequence). V gave up 4 bases and J gave up 3 bases; unmatched junction bases: 9. The CDR3 DNA reads TGTGCCTGGATCCTCCGGGACAGGGATTACTATGGCTACACCTTC. It translates to CAWILRDRDYYGYTF. Using reference TRBV30 and TRBJ1-2 for the parts outside the CDR3, the full variable domain is SQTIHQWPATLVQPVGSPLSLECTVEGTSNPNLYWYRQAAGRGLQLLFYSVGIGQISSEVPQNLSASRPQDRQFILSSKKLLLSDSGFYLCAWILRDRDYYGYTFGSGTRLTVV.

This clone has a single count. This sequence joins TRBV7-9 and TRBJ2-3; D is uncertain. The V end lost 1 base, the J end lost 4 bases, and 6 bases lay between the germline ends. CDR3 length equals 13 residues. The germline CDR1 and CDR2 sequences are SEHNR and FQNEAQ (reference sequence). CDR3 amino acids: CASSLGLADTQYF. DNA for the CDR3: TGTGCCAGCAGCTTAGGGTTGGCAGATACGCAGTATTTT.

V usage is TRBV30 and J usage is TRBJ2-1; 10 nucleotides align to TRBD2. V lost 5 bases to trimming and J lost 4 bases; unmatched junction nucleotides: 11. Germline V gene sequence: CDR1 GTSNPN, CDR2 SVGIG (reference sequence). CDR3 size: 16 residues. CDR3 bases: TGTGCCTGGTCCCGGGGGTCAGCGGGGGGGTACAATGAGCAGTTCTTC. Translation: CAWSRGSAGGYNEQFF.